This TCR beta chain is from a study of glioma-infiltrating T cells. Concerning this clonotype: Its antigen is still unknown. This sequence may be a read error, since a much larger clone differs from it by one base.

Study results and caveats: Above-expected tissue-blood divergence occurred in all gliomas, most in low-grade ones.

The iRepertoire nested amplicon-rescue multiplex PCR amplified TCR alpha and beta CDR3s from RNA. Input was 100-400 ng of tissue mRNA or PBMC total RNA. TCRdb reprocessed the multiplex PCR reads with MiXCR, giving one entry per CDR3 protein. This sample has more than 95,000 distinct CDR3 sequences, with roughly 30% found just once. This TCR was recovered from a human donor with low-grade glioma or glioblastoma, undergoing nonglioma brain surgery, or in good health (not recorded which). What was sequenced was glioma tissue, nonneoplastic brain tissue, or PBMCs (not recorded which).

This CDR3 reads CASSLATNQGTQYF. The CDR3 DNA is TGCGCCAGCAGCTTGGCGACTAACCAAGGGACCCAGTACTTC. The chain is built from TRBV5-1 and TRBJ2-5; possibly TRBD2 for D (5 bases). Germline CDR1 SGHRS, CDR2 YFSETQ. The CDR3 totals 14 residues.